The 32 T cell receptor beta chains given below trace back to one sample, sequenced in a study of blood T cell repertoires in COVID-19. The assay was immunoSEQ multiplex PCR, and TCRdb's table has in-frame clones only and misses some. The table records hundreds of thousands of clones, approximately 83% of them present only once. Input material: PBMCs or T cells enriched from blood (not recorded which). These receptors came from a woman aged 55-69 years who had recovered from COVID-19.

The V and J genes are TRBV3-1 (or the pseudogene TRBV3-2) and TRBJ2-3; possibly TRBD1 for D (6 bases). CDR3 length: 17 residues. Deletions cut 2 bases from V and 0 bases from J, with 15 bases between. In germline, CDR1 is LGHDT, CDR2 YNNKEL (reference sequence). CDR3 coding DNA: TGTGCCAGCAGCCAAAGAGGGGGAGAAGCTAGCACAGATACGCAGTATTTT. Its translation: CASSQRGGEASTDTQYF.

CDR3 sequence (DNA): TGTGCCAGCAGCCAATACCTCGGGACAGGCGGCACCGGGGAGCTGTTTTTT. Its translation: CASSQYLGTGGTGELFF. The V call is TRBV14, the J call TRBJ2-2; 8 bases line up with TRBD1. Per the germline V gene, CDR1 is SGHDN and CDR2 is FVKESK. This CDR3 is built from 17 residues. V lost 2 bases to trimming and J lost 4 bases; unmatched junction nucleotides: 9. Drawing the rest from reference TRBV14 and TRBJ2-2, the complete variable domain is EAGVTQFPSHSVIEKGQTVTLRCDPISGHDNLYWYRRVMGKEIKFLLHFVKESKQDESGMPNNRFLAERTGGTYSTLKVQPAELEDSGVYFCASSQYLGTGGTGELFFGEGSRLTVL.

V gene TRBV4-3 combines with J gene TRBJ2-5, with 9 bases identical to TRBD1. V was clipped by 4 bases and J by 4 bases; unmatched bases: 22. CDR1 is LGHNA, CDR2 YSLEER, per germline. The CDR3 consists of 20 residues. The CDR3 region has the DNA TGCGCCAGCAGCCCCAGGGCCGGGACAGGGCACTCATTTTCCCCAGAGACCCAGTACTTC. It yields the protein CASSPRAGTGHSFSPETQYF.

The CDR3 protein is CASSEDRSSYEQYF. The CDR3 DNA reads as TGTGCCAGCAGTGAAGACAGGAGCTCCTACGAGCAGTACTTC. The rearrangement links TRBV2 to TRBJ2-7; weak D call: TRBD1 (5 bases). Trimming removed 1 base at V and 0 bases at J, with 7 bases between. The CDR3 runs to 14 residues. From germline, CDR1 is SNHLY and CDR2 FYNNEI.

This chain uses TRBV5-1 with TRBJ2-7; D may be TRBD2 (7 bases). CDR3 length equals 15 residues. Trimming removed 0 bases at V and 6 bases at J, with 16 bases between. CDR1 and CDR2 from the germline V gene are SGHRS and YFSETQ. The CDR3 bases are TGCGCCAGCAGCTTGGTAACGGGGGGCCCCTCCGAGCAGTACTTC. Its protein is CASSLVTGGPSEQYF. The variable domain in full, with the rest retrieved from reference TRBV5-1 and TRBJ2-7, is KAGVTQTPRYLIKTRGQQVTLSCSPISGHRSVSWYQQTPGQGLQFLFEYFSETQRNKGNFPGRFSGRQFSNSRSEMNVSTLELGDSALYLCASSLVTGGPSEQYFGPGTRLTVT.

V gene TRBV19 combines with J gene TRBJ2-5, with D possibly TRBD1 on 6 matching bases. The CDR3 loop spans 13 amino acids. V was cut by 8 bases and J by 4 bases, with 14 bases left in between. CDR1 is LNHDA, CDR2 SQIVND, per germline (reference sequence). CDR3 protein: CASRGDMRETQYF. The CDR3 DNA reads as TGTGCCAGTCGAGGGGACATGAGAGAGACCCAGTACTTC. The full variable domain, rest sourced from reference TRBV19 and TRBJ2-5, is DGGITQSPKYLFRKEGQNVTLSCEQNLNHDAMYWYRQDPGQGLRLIYYSQIVNDFQKGDIAEGYSVSREKKESFPLTVTSAQKNPTAFYLCASRGDMRETQYFGPGTRLLVL.

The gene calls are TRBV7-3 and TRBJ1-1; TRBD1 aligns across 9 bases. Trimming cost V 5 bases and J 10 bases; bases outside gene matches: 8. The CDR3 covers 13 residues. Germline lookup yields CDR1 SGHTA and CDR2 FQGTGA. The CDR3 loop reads CASSPQGARIAFF. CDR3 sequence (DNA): TGTGCCAGCAGCCCACAGGGGGCGCGGATAGCTTTCTTT.

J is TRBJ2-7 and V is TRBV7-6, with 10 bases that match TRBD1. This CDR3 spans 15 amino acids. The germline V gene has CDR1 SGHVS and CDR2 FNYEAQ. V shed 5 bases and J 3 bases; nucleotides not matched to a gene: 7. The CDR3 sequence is CASSARTGGNYEQYF. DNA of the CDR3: TGTGCCAGCAGCGCCCGGACAGGGGGGAACTACGAGCAGTACTTC.

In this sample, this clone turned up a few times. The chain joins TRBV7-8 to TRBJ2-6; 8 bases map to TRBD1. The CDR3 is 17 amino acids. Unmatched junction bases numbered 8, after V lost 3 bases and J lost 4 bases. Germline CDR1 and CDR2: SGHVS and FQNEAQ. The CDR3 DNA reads TGTGCCAGCAGCTTTGGACAGGGATTGCGCGGGGCCAACGTCCTGACTTTC. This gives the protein CASSFGQGLRGANVLTF.

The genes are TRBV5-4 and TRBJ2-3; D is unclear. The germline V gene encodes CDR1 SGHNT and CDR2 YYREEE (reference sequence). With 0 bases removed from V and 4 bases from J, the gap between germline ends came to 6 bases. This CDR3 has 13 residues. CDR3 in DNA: TGTGCCAGCAGCTTGGACTACTCAGATACGCAGTATTTT. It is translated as CASSLDYSDTQYF.

This CDR3 reads CASSGTPSRNEQFF. The CDR3 region has the DNA TGTGCCAGCAGCGGGACACCGTCCCGCAATGAGCAGTTCTTC. The chain couples TRBV19 to TRBJ2-1, with D perhaps TRBD2 (7 bases). This CDR3 is 14 amino acids long. In germline, CDR1 is LNHDA, CDR2 SQIVND (reference sequence). V was clipped by 9 bases and J by 6 bases, with 18 bases between them.

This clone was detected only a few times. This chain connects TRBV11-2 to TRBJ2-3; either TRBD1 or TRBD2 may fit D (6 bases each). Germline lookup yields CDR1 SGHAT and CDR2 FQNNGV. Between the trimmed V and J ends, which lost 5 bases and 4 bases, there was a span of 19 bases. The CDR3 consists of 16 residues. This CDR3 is CASSLGGLSTPDTQYF. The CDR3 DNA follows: TGTGCCAGCAGCCTAGGGGGACTTTCTACCCCAGATACGCAGTATTTT.

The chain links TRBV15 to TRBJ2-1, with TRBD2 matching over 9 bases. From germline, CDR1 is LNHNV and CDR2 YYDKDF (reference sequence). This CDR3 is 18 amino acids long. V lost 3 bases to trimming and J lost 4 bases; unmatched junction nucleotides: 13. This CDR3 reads CATSSRSGGSPLYNEQFF. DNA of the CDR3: TGTGCCACCAGCAGTAGAAGCGGGGGGTCCCCTTTGTACAATGAGCAGTTCTTC.

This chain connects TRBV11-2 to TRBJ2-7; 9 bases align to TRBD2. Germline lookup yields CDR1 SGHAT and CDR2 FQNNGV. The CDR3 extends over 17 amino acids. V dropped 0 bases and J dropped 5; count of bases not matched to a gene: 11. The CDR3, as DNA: TGTGCCAGCAGCTTAGACCGTTTTCGGCTAGCGGGAAACGAGCAGTACTTC. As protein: CASSLDRFRLAGNEQYF.

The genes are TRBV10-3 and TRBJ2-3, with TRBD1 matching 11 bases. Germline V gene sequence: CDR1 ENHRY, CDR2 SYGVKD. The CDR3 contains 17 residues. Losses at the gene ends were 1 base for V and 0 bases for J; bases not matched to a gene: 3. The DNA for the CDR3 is TGTGCCATCAGTGAGTGGACAGGGGGCTTTAGCACAGATACGCAGTATTTT. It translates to CAISEWTGGFSTDTQYF.

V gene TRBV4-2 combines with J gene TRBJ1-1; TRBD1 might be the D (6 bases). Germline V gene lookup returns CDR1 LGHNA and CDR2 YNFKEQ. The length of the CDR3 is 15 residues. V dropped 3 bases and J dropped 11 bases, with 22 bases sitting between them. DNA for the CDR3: TGTGCCAGCAGCCAGGACCACAGCGGGGGCTCAAACGCTTTCTTT. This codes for CASSQDHSGGSNAFF.

CDR3 in amino acids: CASSLQLAGTRGGDTQYF. The CDR3 bases are TGTGCCAGCAGCCTCCAACTAGCGGGTACAAGAGGTGGAGATACGCAGTATTTT. The V gene is TRBV3-1 (or the pseudogene TRBV3-2), the J gene TRBJ2-3, with TRBD2 identical over 9 bases. This CDR3 comprises 18 residues. CDR1 is LGHDT and CDR2 is YNNKEL in the germline V gene (reference sequence). Trimming removed 4 bases from V and 5 bases from J; junction bases left unmatched: 16.

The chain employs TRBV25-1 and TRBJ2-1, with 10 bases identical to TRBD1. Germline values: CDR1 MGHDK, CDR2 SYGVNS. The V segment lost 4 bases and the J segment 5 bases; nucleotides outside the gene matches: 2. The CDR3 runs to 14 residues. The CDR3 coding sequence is TGTGCCAGCAGTGCGGGACAGGGGAACAATGAGCAGTTCTTC. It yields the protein CASSAGQGNNEQFF.

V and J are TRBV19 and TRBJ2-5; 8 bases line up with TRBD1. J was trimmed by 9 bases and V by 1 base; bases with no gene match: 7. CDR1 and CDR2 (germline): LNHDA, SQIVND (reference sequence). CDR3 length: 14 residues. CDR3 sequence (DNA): TGTGCCAGTAGTATAGCGGACAGGGAGAGGGCCCAGTACTTC. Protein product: CASSIADRERAQYF.

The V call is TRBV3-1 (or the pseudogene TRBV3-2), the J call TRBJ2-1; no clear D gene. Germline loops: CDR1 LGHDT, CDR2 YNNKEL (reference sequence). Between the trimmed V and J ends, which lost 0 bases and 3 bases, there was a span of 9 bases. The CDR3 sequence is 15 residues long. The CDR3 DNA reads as TGTGCCAGCAGCCAAGATGAGGCTAGCTACAATGAGCAGTTCTTC. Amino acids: CASSQDEASYNEQFF.

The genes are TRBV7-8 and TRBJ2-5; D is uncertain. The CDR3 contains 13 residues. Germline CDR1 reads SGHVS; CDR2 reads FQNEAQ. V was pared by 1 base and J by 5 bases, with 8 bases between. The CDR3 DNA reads TGTGCCAGCAGCTTAGGCGGTTACGAGACCCAGTACTTC. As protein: CASSLGGYETQYF. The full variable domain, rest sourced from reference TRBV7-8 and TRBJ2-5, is GAGVSQSPRYKVAKRGQDVALRCDPISGHVSLFWYQQALGQGPEFLTYFQNEAQLDKSGLPSDRFFAERPEGSVSTLKIQRTQQEDSAVYLCASSLGGYETQYFGPGTRLLVL.

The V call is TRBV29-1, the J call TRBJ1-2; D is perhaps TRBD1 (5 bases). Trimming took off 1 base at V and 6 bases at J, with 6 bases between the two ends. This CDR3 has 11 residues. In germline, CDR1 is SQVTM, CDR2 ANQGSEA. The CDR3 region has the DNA TGCAGCGTTGAAGCAGGGCATGGCTACACCTTC. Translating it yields CSVEAGHGYTF.

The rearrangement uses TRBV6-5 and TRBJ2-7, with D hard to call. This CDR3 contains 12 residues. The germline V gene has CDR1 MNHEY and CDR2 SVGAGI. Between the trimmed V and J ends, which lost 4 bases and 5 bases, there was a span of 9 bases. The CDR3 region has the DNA TGTGCCAGCAGTTTACAAAATAACGAGCAGTACTTC. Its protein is CASSLQNNEQYF.

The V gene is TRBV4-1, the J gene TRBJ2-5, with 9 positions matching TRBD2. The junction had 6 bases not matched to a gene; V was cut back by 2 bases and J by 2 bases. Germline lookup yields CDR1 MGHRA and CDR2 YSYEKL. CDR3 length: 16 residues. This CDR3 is CASSQYSGSGQETQYF. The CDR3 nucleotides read TGCGCCAGCAGCCAATATAGCGGGAGCGGTCAAGAGACCCAGTACTTC.

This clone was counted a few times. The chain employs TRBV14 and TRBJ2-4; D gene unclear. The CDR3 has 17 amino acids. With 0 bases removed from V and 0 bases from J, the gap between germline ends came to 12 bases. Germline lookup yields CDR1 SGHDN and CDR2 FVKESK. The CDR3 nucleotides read TGTGCCAGCAGCCAAGATCTTGGCAGTATAGCCAAAAACATTCAGTACTTC. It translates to CASSQDLGSIAKNIQYF.

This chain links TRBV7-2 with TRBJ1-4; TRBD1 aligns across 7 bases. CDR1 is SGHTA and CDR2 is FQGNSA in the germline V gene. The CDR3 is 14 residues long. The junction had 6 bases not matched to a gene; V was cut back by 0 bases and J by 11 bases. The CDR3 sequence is CASSLAGTAGKLFF. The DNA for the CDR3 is TGTGCCAGCAGCTTAGCCGGGACAGCCGGCAAACTGTTTTTT.

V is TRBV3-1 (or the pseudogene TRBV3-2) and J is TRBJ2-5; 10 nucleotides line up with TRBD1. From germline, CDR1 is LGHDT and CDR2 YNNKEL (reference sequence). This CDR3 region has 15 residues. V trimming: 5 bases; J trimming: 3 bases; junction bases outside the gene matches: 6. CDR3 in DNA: TGTGCCAGCAGCTACGGGACAGGGGTCAAAGAGACCCAGTACTTC. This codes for CASSYGTGVKETQYF.

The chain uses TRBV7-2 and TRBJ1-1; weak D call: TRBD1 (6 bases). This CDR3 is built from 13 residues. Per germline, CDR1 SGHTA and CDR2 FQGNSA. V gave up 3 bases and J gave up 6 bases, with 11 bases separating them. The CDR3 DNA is TGTGCCAGCAGCTTCCGACAGGATGCTGAAGCTTTCTTT. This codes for CASSFRQDAEAFF.

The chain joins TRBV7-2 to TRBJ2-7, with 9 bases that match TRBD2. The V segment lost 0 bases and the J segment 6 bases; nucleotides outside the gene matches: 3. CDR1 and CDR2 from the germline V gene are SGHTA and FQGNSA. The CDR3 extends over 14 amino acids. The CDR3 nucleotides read TGTGCCAGCAGCTTAGCCGCTAGCGGGGTCGAGCAGTACTTC. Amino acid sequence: CASSLAASGVEQYF. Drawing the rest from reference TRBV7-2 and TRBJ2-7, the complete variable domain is GAGVSQSPSNKVTEKGKDVELRCDPISGHTALYWYRQSLGQGLEFLIYFQGNSAPDKSGLPSDRFSAERTGGSVSTLTIQRTQQEDSAVYLCASSLAASGVEQYFGPGTRLTVT.

The CDR3 region is CASSPLGHNTEAFF. DNA for the CDR3: TGTGCCAGCTCACCTTTAGGACATAACACTGAAGCTTTCTTT. The V gene is TRBV18, the J gene TRBJ1-1, with TRBD1 as a possible D gene (5 bases). This CDR3 spans 14 amino acids. V shed 3 bases and J shed 2 bases, with 10 bases lying between them. In germline, CDR1 is KGHSH, CDR2 LQKENI.

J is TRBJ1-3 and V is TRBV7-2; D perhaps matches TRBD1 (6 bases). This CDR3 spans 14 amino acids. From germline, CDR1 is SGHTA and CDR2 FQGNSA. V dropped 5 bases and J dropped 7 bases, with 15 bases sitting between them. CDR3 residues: CASSRDTGGNTIYF. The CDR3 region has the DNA TGTGCCAGCAGCCGGGACACGGGGGGGAACACCATATATTTT.

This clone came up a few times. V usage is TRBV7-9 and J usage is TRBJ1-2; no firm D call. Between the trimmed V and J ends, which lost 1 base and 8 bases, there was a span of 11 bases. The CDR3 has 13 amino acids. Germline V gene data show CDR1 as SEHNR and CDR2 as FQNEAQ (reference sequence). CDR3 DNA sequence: TGTGCCAGCAGCTTAGGCGGGGTTGGCGGCTACACCTTC. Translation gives CASSLGGVGGYTF. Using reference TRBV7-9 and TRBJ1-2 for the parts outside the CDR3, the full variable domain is DTGVSQNPRHKITKRGQNVTFRCDPISEHNRLYWYRQTLGQGPEFLTYFQNEAQLEKSRLLSDRFSAERPKGSFSTLEIQRTEQGDSAMYLCASSLGGVGGYTFGSGTRLTVV.